The sequence of this T cell receptor (beta chain) was determined in a study of blood T cell repertoires in COVID-19. Some clones are missing from TCRdb's copy, which holds only in-frame ones; the method was immunoSEQ multiplex PCR. The sample consists of about 210,000 clones, around 86% of them appearing once. V lost 3 bases and J lost 0; bases outside the gene matches: 10. Germline V CDR1 and CDR2: MNHEY, SVGEGT. CDR3 length: 17 amino acids. Participants' own reports of clinical history determined their cohort assignment. The clonotype originates from a woman in her 40s with acute COVID-19. V gene TRBV6-2 or TRBV6-3 combines with J gene TRBJ2-7, with TRBD1 identical over 8 bases. Sequenced: PBMCs or T cells enriched from blood (not recorded which). The DNA for the CDR3 is TGTGCCAGCAGTTATGTCCCGGGACAGGTGGTCTCCTACGAGCAGTACTTC. Its protein is CASSYVPGQVVSYEQYF.